The next 27 T cell receptor beta chains were all read from a single sample in a study of blood T cell repertoires in COVID-19. Repertoires were generated with immunoSEQ multiplex PCR, while TCRdb's copy carries only in-frame clones and drops some. The table includes under 250,000 clones, around 83% detected once. Sequencing input: peripheral blood. The receptors shown here come from a woman in her 50s with acute or convalescent COVID-19.

V is TRBV28 and J is TRBJ2-7; 11 bases match TRBD1. V was pared by 4 bases and J by 4 bases, with 12 bases of the junction left unmatched. CDR1 MDHEN and CDR2 SYDVKM come from the germline V gene. The CDR3 has 17 residues. CDR3 protein: CASSSPGQGAYTYEQYF. Here the CDR3 DNA reads TGTGCCAGCAGTTCACCCGGACAGGGGGCCTACACATACGAGCAGTACTTC.

The gene calls are TRBV14 and TRBJ2-7; 7 bases map to TRBD1. The CDR3 consists of 15 residues. CDR1 is SGHDN, CDR2 FVKESK, per germline. Losses at the gene ends were 1 base for V and 4 bases for J; bases not matched to a gene: 7. CDR3 DNA: TGTGCCAGCAGCCAAGCGACAGGGTCAGGTTACGAGCAGTACTTC. Encoded protein: CASSQATGSGYEQYF.

The rearrangement links TRBV28 to TRBJ1-2, with D possibly matching TRBD1 (5 bases). The CDR3 contains 13 residues. V was pared by 4 bases and J by 4 bases, with 10 bases between. Germline CDR1 MDHEN, CDR2 SYDVKM. CDR3 coding DNA: TGTGCCAGCAGTTCACGACAGTCCTATGGCTACACCTTC. Translating it yields CASSSRQSYGYTF.

The chain uses TRBV6-5 and TRBJ2-1, with 8 bases identical to TRBD2. Germline CDR1 and CDR2: MNHEY and SVGAGI. The CDR3 is 14 residues long. The V and J ends lost 5 bases and 9 bases, in that order; junction bases with no gene match: 9. CDR3 in amino acids: CASSLQRELGEQFF. CDR3 nucleotides: TGTGCCAGCAGTCTACAGCGGGAGTTAGGTGAGCAGTTCTTC.

V is TRBV5-1 and J is TRBJ2-1; D call uncertain. This CDR3 has 12 residues. V was shortened by 4 bases and J by 8 bases, with 10 bases between the two germline ends. Germline V lookup: CDR1 SGHRS, CDR2 YFSETQ. The CDR3 loop is CASSVDRHEQFF. CDR3 nucleotides: TGCGCCAGCAGCGTGGATCGTCATGAGCAGTTCTTC.

CDR3 sequence (DNA): TGTGCCAGCAGCCAAGACAGGGTCCCCGGGGAGACCCAGTACTTC. Translated: CASSQDRVPGETQYF. V gene TRBV14 combines with J gene TRBJ2-5; D is perhaps TRBD1 (5 bases). CDR1 is SGHDN, CDR2 FVKESK, per germline. This CDR3 is 15 amino acids long. Trimming left V 0 bases short and J 5 bases short, with 13 bases between.

The chain uses TRBV5-1 and TRBJ2-7; 7 bases agree with TRBD2. The junction had 7 bases not matched to a gene; V was cut back by 0 bases and J by 7 bases. Per germline, CDR1 SGHRS and CDR2 YFSETQ. There are 14 residues in the CDR3. This CDR3 is CASSLVLAGGEQYF. CDR3 bases: TGCGCCAGCAGCTTGGTACTAGCCGGGGGGGAGCAGTACTTC.

The rearrangement links TRBV11-2 to TRBJ2-1; D uncertain. The CDR3 is 11 residues long. Trimming left V 5 bases short and J 4 bases short, with 3 bases between. Germline V gene data show CDR1 as SGHAT and CDR2 as FQNNGV. The CDR3 reads CASSHYNEQFF. The CDR3 DNA reads as TGTGCCAGCAGCCATTACAATGAGCAGTTCTTC. The full variable domain, in which reference TRBV11-2 and TRBJ2-1 provide the parts outside the CDR3, is EAGVAQSPRYKIIEKRQSVAFWCNPISGHATLYWYQQILGQGPKLLIQFQNNGVVDDSQLPKDRFSAERLKGVDSTLKIQPAKLEDSAVYLCASSHYNEQFFGPGTRLTVL.

This rearrangement joins TRBV7-9 to TRBJ2-1; the D is unclear. Germline V gene data show CDR1 as SEHNR and CDR2 as FQNEAQ (reference sequence). The CDR3 consists of 16 residues. V was cut by 5 bases and J by 1 base, with 15 bases left in between. This chain's CDR3 is CASSPRVVRSYNEQFF. For the CDR3, the DNA is TGTGCCAGCAGCCCACGGGTCGTAAGGTCCTACAATGAGCAGTTCTTC. Looking up the rest from reference TRBV7-9 and TRBJ2-1 gives the full variable domain: DTGVSQNPRHKITKRGQNVTFRCDPISEHNRLYWYRQTLGQGPEFLTYFQNEAQLEKSRLLSDRFSAERPKGSFSTLEIQRTEQGDSAMYLCASSPRVVRSYNEQFFGPGTRLTVL.

The chain is built from TRBV18 and TRBJ2-7; D call uncertain. The CDR3 has 14 residues. The V and J ends lost 4 bases and 2 bases respectively, with 12 bases between them. The germline CDR1 and CDR2 sequences are KGHSH and LQKENI. This CDR3 reads CASSHDSLPYEQYF. CDR3 nucleotide sequence: TGTGCCAGCTCACACGACTCGTTGCCCTACGAGCAGTACTTC.

The rearrangement links TRBV2 to TRBJ2-7, with TRBD2 as a possible D gene (5 bases). The CDR3 extends over 11 amino acids. V lost 7 bases, J lost 4 bases, and 8 bases lay in between. CDR1 is SNHLY and CDR2 is FYNNEI in the germline V gene. The chain's CDR3 is CASTSGYEQYF. The CDR3 bases are TGTGCCAGCACCTCGGGGTACGAGCAGTACTTC.

This chain uses TRBV6-5 with TRBJ1-1; TRBD1 is a possible D gene (5 bases). The length of the CDR3 is 13 residues. The V gene lost 2 bases and the J gene lost 3 bases, with 7 bases spanning the gap. Looked up from germline, CDR1 is MNHEY and CDR2 is SVGAGI. The CDR3 DNA sequence: TGTGCCAGCAGTTACGGGGGGGACACTGAAGCTTTCTTT. It encodes CASSYGGDTEAFF.

V is TRBV5-8 and J is TRBJ2-1; 7 bases match TRBD1. The CDR3 covers 14 residues. Germline assignment: CDR1 SGHTS and CDR2 YDEGEE. After removal of 2 bases from V and 5 bases from J, the junction contained 4 bases not matched to a gene. CDR3 region: CASSLTGTDNEQFF. Written as DNA, the CDR3 is TGTGCCAGCAGCTTAACGGGGACAGACAATGAGCAGTTCTTC.

This clone was detected only once. V and J are TRBV30 and TRBJ2-1; TRBD2 aligns across 9 bases. CDR1 and CDR2 from the germline V gene are GTSNPN and SVGIG (reference sequence). Germline trimming cut 4 bases from V and 3 bases from J; bases unmatched to any gene: 7. This CDR3 has 15 amino acids. The CDR3 coding sequence is TGTGCCTGGAACCTAGCGGGAATCCACTACAATGAGCAGTTCTTC. It is translated as CAWNLAGIHYNEQFF. Full variable domain (outside the CDR3, taken from reference TRBV30 and TRBJ2-1): SQTIHQWPATLVQPVGSPLSLECTVEGTSNPNLYWYRQAAGRGLQLLFYSVGIGQISSEVPQNLSASRPQDRQFILSSKKLLLSDSGFYLCAWNLAGIHYNEQFFGPGTRLTVL.

The chain links TRBV19 to TRBJ2-5; 7 bases match TRBD2. This CDR3 comprises 14 residues. The germline gives CDR1 LNHDA, CDR2 SQIVND (reference sequence). Unmatched junction bases numbered 7, after V lost 5 bases and J lost 4 bases. The CDR3, as DNA: TGTGCCAGTAGTGAGTGGACTAGTAGAGAGACCCAGTACTTC. Translated, it gives CASSEWTSRETQYF. Drawing the rest from reference TRBV19 and TRBJ2-5, the complete variable domain is DGGITQSPKYLFRKEGQNVTLSCEQNLNHDAMYWYRQDPGQGLRLIYYSQIVNDFQKGDIAEGYSVSREKKESFPLTVTSAQKNPTAFYLCASSEWTSRETQYFGPGTRLLVL.

V is TRBV2 and J is TRBJ2-1; 10 bases line up with TRBD2. Germline V lookup: CDR1 SNHLY, CDR2 FYNNEI. The CDR3 consists of 16 residues. Trimming removed 4 bases from V and 9 bases from J; junction bases left unmatched: 12. The CDR3 loop is CASSGRLAGVWGEQFF. The CDR3, as DNA: TGTGCCAGCAGTGGCCGGCTAGCGGGAGTATGGGGTGAGCAGTTCTTC.

The chain carries TRBV9 and TRBJ2-6; 10 bases line up with TRBD1. Trimming at V came to 4 bases and at J to 9 bases, leaving 10 bases not matched to a gene. This CDR3 contains 16 residues. Germline CDR1 is SGDLS and CDR2 is YYNGEE. CDR3 protein: CASSSRTGGTDNVLTF. CDR3 bases: TGTGCCAGCAGCTCTCGGACAGGGGGAACAGACAACGTCCTGACTTTC. The entire variable domain, with the rest obtained from reference TRBV9 and TRBJ2-6, is as follows: DSGVTQTPKHLITATGQRVTLRCSPRSGDLSVYWYQQSLDQGLQFLIQYYNGEERAKGNILERFSAQQFPDLHSELNLSSLELGDSALYFCASSSRTGGTDNVLTFGAGSRLTVL.

The chain's CDR3 is CASSISWTGGFGNIQYF. The CDR3 DNA follows: TGTGCCAGTAGTATATCCTGGACAGGGGGTTTTGGAAACATTCAGTACTTC. This chain joins TRBV19 and TRBJ2-4; 10 nucleotides line up with TRBD1. Germline V gene data show CDR1 as LNHDA and CDR2 as SQIVND (reference sequence). The CDR3 length is 17 residues. V dropped 2 bases and J dropped 6; count of bases not matched to a gene: 10.

The chain employs TRBV5-1 and TRBJ2-3, with TRBD1 matching over 8 bases. Germline CDR1 SGHRS, CDR2 YFSETQ. The CDR3 runs 14 residues. V shed 4 bases, J shed 4 bases, and the junction held 5 bases outside the gene matches. The CDR3 DNA sequence: TGCGCCAGCAGCCCAACAGGGGGAGCAGATACGCAGTATTTT. Its protein product is CASSPTGGADTQYF. The entire variable domain, with the rest obtained from reference TRBV5-1 and TRBJ2-3, is as follows: KAGVTQTPRYLIKTRGQQVTLSCSPISGHRSVSWYQQTPGQGLQFLFEYFSETQRNKGNFPGRFSGRQFSNSRSEMNVSTLELGDSALYLCASSPTGGADTQYFGPGTRLTVL.

This chain joins TRBV7-6 and TRBJ2-2, with 12 positions matching TRBD2. After removal of 5 bases from V and 2 bases from J, the junction contained 9 bases not matched to a gene. The CDR3 sequence is 18 residues long. The germline V gene encodes CDR1 SGHVS and CDR2 FNYEAQ. The CDR3 nucleotides are TGTGCCAGCAGCCGAAACCAACTAGCGGGGGGAAACACCGGGGAGCTGTTTTTT. Its protein is CASSRNQLAGGNTGELFF.

The CDR3 sequence is CASSPRVGYEQYF. CDR3 bases: TGTGCCAGCAGCCCCAGGGTTGGCTACGAGCAGTACTTC. The chain couples TRBV3-1 (or the pseudogene TRBV3-2) to TRBJ2-7, with D perhaps TRBD1 (5 bases). The CDR3 contains 13 residues. V lost 4 bases, J lost 3 bases, and 10 bases lay in between. Per the germline V gene, CDR1 is LGHDT and CDR2 is YNNKEL (reference sequence).

This clone has just a few counts. This CDR3 is CASSSPGTLNTEAFF. DNA of the CDR3: TGTGCCAGCAGTTCCCCCGGGACTTTGAACACTGAAGCTTTCTTT. This sequence joins TRBV6-2 or TRBV6-3 and TRBJ1-1; a weak D match, TRBD1 (5 bases). Germline loops: CDR1 MNHEY, CDR2 SVGEGT. The CDR3 spans 15 residues. V dropped 4 bases and J dropped 0 bases, with 12 bases sitting between them.

The V call is TRBV28, the J call TRBJ2-4, with TRBD1 matching over 7 bases. The V gene end was trimmed by 2 bases and the J gene end by 0 bases; junction bases not matched to a gene: 1. CDR1 and CDR2 from the germline V gene are MDHEN and SYDVKM. The CDR3 has 15 amino acids. The CDR3 sequence is CASSLRGRAKNIQYF. DNA of the CDR3: TGTGCCAGCAGTTTAAGGGGGCGAGCCAAAAACATTCAGTACTTC.

This chain uses TRBV9 with TRBJ2-5; 10 nucleotides line up with TRBD1. Trimming cost V 3 bases and J 4 bases; bases outside gene matches: 6. Germline lookup yields CDR1 SGDLS and CDR2 YYNGEE. The CDR3 length is 15 residues. The CDR3 loop is CASSASGTGAETQYF. CDR3 DNA sequence: TGTGCCAGCAGCGCCTCCGGGACAGGGGCAGAGACCCAGTACTTC.

J is TRBJ1-1 and V is TRBV9; 8 bases align to TRBD1. J was trimmed by 3 bases and V by 6 bases; bases with no gene match: 1. Looked up from germline, CDR1 is SGDLS and CDR2 is YYNGEE. The CDR3 loop spans 12 amino acids. CDR3 in amino acids: CASTGGDTEAFF. The CDR3 nucleotides are TGTGCCAGCACAGGGGGCGACACTGAAGCTTTCTTT.

This chain joins TRBV6-6 and TRBJ1-1; the D is unclear. CDR1 is MNHNY and CDR2 is SVGAGI in the germline V gene (reference sequence). This CDR3 region has 15 residues. Trimming cost V 5 bases and J 0 bases, with 13 bases left between them. CDR3 DNA sequence: TGTGCCAGCAGTCGGGCAGGTCCTATGAACACTGAAGCTTTCTTT. This sequence encodes CASSRAGPMNTEAFF.

The chain is built from TRBV6-1 and TRBJ2-6; 8 nucleotides match TRBD1. The CDR3 has 18 residues. V lost 4 bases to trimming and J lost 0 bases; unmatched junction nucleotides: 8. Looked up from germline, CDR1 is MNHNS and CDR2 is SASEGT. The CDR3, as DNA: TGTGCCAGCAGTGGGAGGGCAACAGGGGGCTCTGGGGCCAACGTCCTGACTTTC. Translation gives CASSGRATGGSGANVLTF.